This section outlines one T cell receptor (beta chain) sequence together with its context. The CDR3 consists of 15 residues. Germline trimming cut 3 bases from V and 5 bases from J; bases unmatched to any gene: 6. Germline CDR1 reads KGHSH; CDR2 reads LQKENI. This entry belongs to a study of blood T cell repertoires in COVID-19. As originally analysed: From reference gene primer amplification, estimates of nucleated cell counts were derived. Generated by immunoSEQ multiplex PCR, the TCRdb table keeps only in-frame clones and is missing some. Clone size and the V and J calls come from that table; the DNA yielded D and trimming. The profile shows about 60,000 clones, nearly 90% of them singletons.

This chain connects TRBV18 to TRBJ2-3, with TRBD2 matching 9 bases. The sequence was obtained from a middle-aged man with active COVID-19. Specimen: peripheral blood. DNA for the CDR3: TGTGCCAGCTCACCCCCTAGCGGGGCACTAGATACGCAGTATTTT. Encoded protein: CASSPPSGALDTQYF.